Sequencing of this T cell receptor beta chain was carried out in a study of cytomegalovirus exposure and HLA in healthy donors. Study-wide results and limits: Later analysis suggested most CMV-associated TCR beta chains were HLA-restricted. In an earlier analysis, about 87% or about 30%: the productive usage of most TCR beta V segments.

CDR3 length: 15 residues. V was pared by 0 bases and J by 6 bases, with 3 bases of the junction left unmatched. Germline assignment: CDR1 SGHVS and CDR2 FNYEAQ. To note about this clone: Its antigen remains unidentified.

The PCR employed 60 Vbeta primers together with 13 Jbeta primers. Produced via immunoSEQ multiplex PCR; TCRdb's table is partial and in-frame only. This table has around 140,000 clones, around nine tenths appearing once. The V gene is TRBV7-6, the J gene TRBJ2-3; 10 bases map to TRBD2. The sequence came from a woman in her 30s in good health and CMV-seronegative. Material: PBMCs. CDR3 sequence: CASSLAGLATDTQYF. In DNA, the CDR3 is TGTGCCAGCAGCTTAGCGGGACTAGCGACGGATACGCAGTATTTT.